These 17 T cell receptor beta chains came from one sample sequenced in a study of CD8 T cells in Susac syndrome. Random hexamers primed reverse transcription of about 0.5 to 1 ug RNA. MiXCR, run by TCRdb on the immunoSEQ multiplex PCR reads, gives a single entry per CDR3 protein. Here the sample spans more than 40,000 distinct CDR3 sequences, approximately 93% being singletons. Input material: CD8+ T cells from PBMCs. The source of these receptors is a human donor in good health.

This sequence joins TRBV6-1 and TRBJ2-7; D is undetermined. The CDR3 extends over 12 amino acids. The germline V and J ends were trimmed by 7 bases and 5 bases, with 12 bases remaining between them. Germline V gene data show CDR1 as MNHNS and CDR2 as SASEGT. CDR3 protein: CASNSLGNEQYF. The CDR3 bases are TGTGCCAGCAATAGTCTGGGGAACGAGCAGTACTTC.

The table lists this clonotype with a count of one. J is TRBJ2-3 and V is TRBV6-6, with a weak D call TRBD1 (6 bases). CDR1 MNHNY and CDR2 SVGAGI come from the germline V gene (reference sequence). V gave up 6 bases and J gave up 5 bases, with 21 bases separating them. This CDR3 region has 16 residues. CDR3 nucleotide sequence: TGTGCCAGCAGGGTTACAGGGCCGGGCGGTCAAGATACGCAGTATTTT. Translated: CASRVTGPGGQDTQYF.

This sequence joins TRBV6-4 and TRBJ2-2, with D hard to call. Germline CDR1 reads MRHNA; CDR2 reads SNTAGT. V shed 2 bases and J shed 6 bases, with 7 bases lying between them. The CDR3 contains 13 residues. The CDR3 nucleotides read TGTGCCAGCAGTGACGACGGTGCCGGGGAGCTGTTTTTT. Residues: CASSDDGAGELFF.

The chain couples TRBV7-9 to TRBJ2-2; TRBD1 or TRBD2 may be the D gene (5 bases each). Trimming took off 5 bases at V and 1 base at J, with 11 bases between the two ends. Germline V lookup: CDR1 SEHNR, CDR2 FQNEAQ (reference sequence). There are 15 residues in the CDR3. CDR3 sequence (DNA): TGTGCCAGCAGCCCGGGACGGCTGAACACCGGGGAGCTGTTTTTT. Its translation: CASSPGRLNTGELFF.

The V call is TRBV7-9, the J call TRBJ2-2; no clear D. The CDR3 length is 12 residues. V lost 9 bases to trimming and J lost 6 bases, with 11 bases between them. Germline values: CDR1 SEHNR, CDR2 FQNEAQ (reference sequence). The CDR3 coding sequence is TGTGCCAGTTATTCGGTTGCCGGGGAGCTGTTTTTT. Amino acids: CASYSVAGELFF. Using reference TRBV7-9 and TRBJ2-2 for the parts outside the CDR3, the full variable domain is DTGVSQNPRHKITKRGQNVTFRCDPISEHNRLYWYRQTLGQGPEFLTYFQNEAQLEKSRLLSDRFSAERPKGSFSTLEIQRTEQGDSAMYLCASYSVAGELFFGEGSRLTVL.

The V and J genes are TRBV19 and TRBJ1-5; 8 bases match TRBD1. The ends lost 7 bases at V and 3 bases at J; junction bases unmatched: 8. Germline CDR1 is LNHDA and CDR2 is SQIVND (reference sequence). This CDR3 region has 15 residues. This CDR3 reads CASTSMDRDNQPQHF. The CDR3 nucleotides read TGTGCCAGTACCTCCATGGACAGGGACAATCAGCCCCAGCATTTT.

V usage is TRBV3-1 and J usage is TRBJ2-7, with D perhaps TRBD2 (6 bases). The germline CDR1 and CDR2 sequences are LGHDT and YNNKEL (reference sequence). V was trimmed by 6 bases and J by 0 bases, leaving 15 bases between them. CDR3 length: 15 amino acids. The CDR3 loop is CASSHPGASSYEQYF. CDR3 DNA sequence: TGTGCCAGCAGTCACCCGGGAGCCTCCTCCTACGAGCAGTACTTC.

Concerning this clonotype itself: Its ends do not fully match the called genes, so a read error is possible. The chain is built from TRBV7-7 and TRBJ2-1; no reliable D call. This CDR3 spans 14 amino acids. Germline loops: CDR1 SSHAT, CDR2 FNYEAQ (reference sequence). The CDR3 here is CASSFLGSYNEQFF. CDR3 DNA sequence: TGTGCTAGCAGTTTTCTCGGGTCCTACAATGAGCAGTTCTTC.

The chain combines TRBV7-9 with TRBJ2-7, with 8 bases lining up with TRBD1. Per the germline V gene, CDR1 is SEHNR and CDR2 is FQNEAQ (reference sequence). V was pared by 1 base and J by 0 bases, with 2 bases of the junction left unmatched. This CDR3 has 15 amino acids. CDR3 protein: CASSLGDRSSYEQYF. Here the CDR3 DNA reads TGTGCCAGCAGCTTAGGGGACAGGAGCTCCTACGAGCAGTACTTC. Full variable domain (remainder filled in from reference TRBV7-9 and TRBJ2-7): DTGVSQNPRHKITKRGQNVTFRCDPISEHNRLYWYRQTLGQGPEFLTYFQNEAQLEKSRLLSDRFSAERPKGSFSTLEIQRTEQGDSAMYLCASSLGDRSSYEQYFGPGTRLTVT.

About this clonotype itself: Because the CDR3 is missing its conserved closing phenylalanine or tryptophan, this is likely a read error. V gene TRBV6-6 combines with J gene TRBJ2-5; D call uncertain. Germline lookup yields CDR1 MNHNY and CDR2 SVGAGI (reference sequence). The CDR3 has 12 amino acids. V was clipped by 2 bases and J by 0 bases, with 1 base between them. The CDR3 DNA reads as TGTGCCAGCAGTTACAACCAAGAGACCCAGTACCTC. It translates to CASSYNQETQYL.

This chain uses TRBV19 with TRBJ2-7; D perhaps matches TRBD2 (5 bases). Germline V gene lookup returns CDR1 LNHDA and CDR2 SQIVND (reference sequence). The V end lost 3 bases, the J end lost 0 bases, and 12 bases lay between the germline ends. The CDR3 spans 15 residues. CDR3 coding DNA: TGTGCCAGTAGTATCAGAACCGAGGGCTCCTACGAGCAGTACTTC. This gives the protein CASSIRTEGSYEQYF.

The rearrangement links TRBV4-1 to TRBJ2-1; unclear D gene. Trimming cost V 1 base and J 8 bases, with 9 bases left between them. Looked up from germline, CDR1 is MGHRA and CDR2 is YSYEKL. This CDR3 comprises 13 residues. This chain's CDR3 is CASSQVVVYEQFF. The DNA for the CDR3 is TGCGCCAGCAGCCAAGTAGTCGTTTATGAGCAGTTCTTC.

The J gene is TRBJ2-2, the V gene TRBV7-9, with TRBD2 matching over 7 bases. The CDR3 extends over 17 amino acids. Looked up from germline, CDR1 is SEHNR and CDR2 is FQNEAQ (reference sequence). The junction had 8 bases not matched to a gene; V was cut back by 4 bases and J by 0 bases. CDR3 in DNA: TGTGCCAGCAGCTACCCTAGCGGAGGGGCGAACACCGGGGAGCTGTTTTTT. Protein product: CASSYPSGGANTGELFF.

This rearrangement joins TRBV20-1 to TRBJ2-7; a possible D gene is TRBD1 (5 bases). The CDR3 is made up of 15 amino acids. The V gene lost 0 bases and the J gene lost 4 bases, with 16 bases spanning the gap. CDR1 DFQATT and CDR2 SNEGSKA come from the germline V gene (reference sequence). The CDR3 spells CSARDLGQGGYEQYF. In DNA, the CDR3 is TGCAGTGCTAGAGATCTTGGGCAGGGCGGATACGAGCAGTACTTC.

A single count supports this clonotype. V is TRBV20-1 and J is TRBJ1-5; TRBD1 matches at 7 bases. V trimming: 2 bases; J trimming: 2 bases; junction bases outside the gene matches: 0. The CDR3 runs to 13 residues. CDR1 is DFQATT and CDR2 is SNEGSKA in the germline V gene (reference sequence). CDR3 bases: TGCAGTGCTAGACAGGGGGGCAATCAGCCCCAGCATTTT. This codes for CSARQGGNQPQHF.

The chain has TRBV14 and TRBJ2-7, with a possible D match to TRBD1 (6 bases). Between the trimmed V and J ends, which lost 1 base and 0 bases, there was a span of 7 bases. CDR1 is SGHDN, CDR2 FVKESK, per germline. This CDR3 is built from 14 residues. The CDR3 protein is CASSQGDISYEQYF. The CDR3, as DNA: TGTGCCAGCAGCCAAGGGGACATCTCCTACGAGCAGTACTTC.

This chain connects TRBV7-9 to TRBJ2-5; D remains unclear. The CDR3 length is 15 residues. Germline lookup yields CDR1 SEHNR and CDR2 FQNEAQ (reference sequence). The germline V and J ends were trimmed by 4 bases and 3 bases, with 15 bases remaining between them. The CDR3 spells CASSSSPSLEETQYF. Here the CDR3 DNA reads TGTGCCAGCAGCTCCTCACCGAGTCTTGAAGAGACCCAGTACTTC.